This T cell receptor beta chain was recorded in a study of blood T cell repertoires in COVID-19. At the level of the study: Collection of acute and convalescent COVID-19 samples took place in the United States, Italy and Spain. PBMCs, B-cell-depleted T cells, or T cells provided the cDNA or gDNA that made up the material.

The CDR3 extends over 12 amino acids. V was cut by 4 bases and J by 7 bases, with 12 bases left in between. Germline CDR1 and CDR2: SGHTS and YDEGEE. Original data processing: The assay estimated nucleated cells by amplifying reference gene primers. Data came from immunoSEQ multiplex PCR; TCRdb stores just in-frame clones and leaves some out. The V and J calls and clone size are taken from that table; D and trimming were inferred from the DNA. The sample lists 390,000 or so clones, more than 70% occurring once. Patients in Seattle were enrolled during active infection, then followed longitudinally. Sequenced input: peripheral blood. V is TRBV5-8 and J is TRBJ2-7; TRBD1 might be the D (6 bases). The receptor was isolated from a woman in her 30s with COVID-19, enrolled during active disease. This CDR3 reads CASSRQDSEQYF. The DNA for the CDR3 is TGTGCCAGCAGCAGACAGGATAGTGAGCAGTACTTC.